A single sample is the source of the 29 T cell receptor beta chains below, sequenced in a study of PD-1 blockade in classical Hodgkin lymphoma. The protocol was immunoSEQ multiplex PCR, while the TCRdb copy is restricted to in-frame clones and leaves out a portion. The table lists 30,000 to 40,000 clones, approximately 80% of them singletons, with 9.5% to 13% in the top ten. Every one of the patients relapsed after autologous stem cell transplantation (brentuximab vedotin exposure was variable). Sequences were derived from peripheral blood mononuclear cells (PBMCs), sampled at baseline. These TCRs come from a human donor with classical Hodgkin lymphoma.

The V gene is TRBV14, the J gene TRBJ1-6, with 7 positions matching TRBD1. Germline V gene lookup returns CDR1 SGHDN and CDR2 FVKESK. The CDR3 runs 17 residues. Trimming cost V 4 bases and J 10 bases; bases outside gene matches: 16. CDR3 sequence reads: CASSPSFDRAVESPLHF. The DNA for the CDR3 is TGTGCCAGCAGCCCCTCTTTTGACAGGGCGGTTGAGTCACCCCTCCACTTT.

This clone came up a few times. The chain links TRBV19 to TRBJ2-3, with 11 bases identical to TRBD2. The CDR3 runs to 15 residues. CDR1 LNHDA and CDR2 SQIVND come from the germline V gene (reference sequence). V lost 1 base and J lost 6; bases outside the gene matches: 3. CDR3 amino acids: CASSIGLAGLDTQYF. DNA of the CDR3: TGTGCCAGTAGTATAGGACTAGCGGGATTGGATACGCAGTATTTT.

J is TRBJ2-1 and V is TRBV11-2; the match to TRBD2 covers 10 bases. With 5 bases clipped from V and 0 bases from J, the junction kept 4 bases outside the gene matches. Germline V lookup: CDR1 SGHAT, CDR2 FQNNGV. The CDR3 length is 16 residues. The DNA of the CDR3 is TGTGCCAGCAGCGCCGCTAGCGGGAGCTCCTACAATGAGCAGTTCTTC. It is translated as CASSAASGSSYNEQFF. The entire variable domain, with the rest obtained from reference TRBV11-2 and TRBJ2-1, is as follows: EAGVAQSPRYKIIEKRQSVAFWCNPISGHATLYWYQQILGQGPKLLIQFQNNGVVDDSQLPKDRFSAERLKGVDSTLKIQPAKLEDSAVYLCASSAASGSSYNEQFFGPGTRLTVL.

This clone was seen many times. The chain employs TRBV11-1 and TRBJ2-7; 11 nucleotides match TRBD2. Germline trimming cut 5 bases from V and 5 bases from J; bases unmatched to any gene: 14. Germline CDR1 reads SGHAT; CDR2 reads FQDESV (reference sequence). The CDR3 is 17 residues long. The CDR3 spells CASSPFFGVAGGHEQYF. In DNA form, the CDR3 reads TGTGCCAGCAGCCCCTTTTTCGGAGTAGCGGGAGGGCACGAGCAGTACTTC.

The V call is TRBV5-1, the J call TRBJ2-7; D unclear. Germline V gene sequence: CDR1 SGHRS, CDR2 YFSETQ. The CDR3 covers 12 residues. V lost 5 bases, J lost 6 bases, and 12 bases lay in between. CDR3 DNA: TGCGCCAGCAGAGACTCCAGTTTCGAGCAGTACTTC. Amino acids: CASRDSSFEQYF.

The chain uses TRBV5-8 and TRBJ1-1; no reliable D call. Trimming took 0 bases from V and 0 from J, leaving 9 bases between them. The CDR3 spans 15 residues. CDR1 SGHTS and CDR2 YDEGEE come from the germline V gene. This chain's CDR3 is CASSLVGLMNTEAFF. The CDR3 DNA reads as TGTGCCAGCAGCTTGGTTGGGCTCATGAACACTGAAGCTTTCTTT.

The chain couples TRBV7-9 to TRBJ2-3, with 9 bases matching TRBD2. The CDR3 covers 16 residues. Germline trimming cut 1 base from V and 7 bases from J; bases unmatched to any gene: 9. CDR1 is SEHNR and CDR2 is FQNEAQ in the germline V gene (reference sequence). CDR3 sequence (DNA): TGTGCCAGCAGCTTAGGGCCAGCGGGAGGTGGAAATACGCAGTATTTT. It specifies CASSLGPAGGGNTQYF.

The chain combines TRBV19 with TRBJ2-7; no firm D call. The germline CDR1 and CDR2 sequences are LNHDA and SQIVND (reference sequence). Trimming removed 3 bases from V and 4 bases from J, with 7 bases in between. The CDR3 runs to 12 residues. CDR3 amino acids: CASSMGDYEQYF. Written as DNA, the CDR3 is TGTGCCAGTAGTATGGGCGATTACGAGCAGTACTTC.

The V call is TRBV7-6, the J call TRBJ2-1, with D unclear. From germline, CDR1 is SGHVS and CDR2 FNYEAQ. The CDR3 runs 14 residues. Trimming took off 0 bases at V and 5 bases at J, with 8 bases between the two ends. The CDR3 region has the DNA TGTGCCAGCAGCTTAGCGGCGTCCCACAATGAGCAGTTCTTC. Translating gives CASSLAASHNEQFF. The full variable domain, completed using reference TRBV7-6 and TRBJ2-1, is GAGVSQSPRYKVTKRGQDVALRCDPISGHVSLYWYRQALGQGPEFLTYFNYEAQQDKSGLPNDRFSAERPEGSISTLTIQRTEQRDSAMYRCASSLAASHNEQFFGPGTRLTVL.

A few counts support this clone. The gene calls are TRBV30 and TRBJ1-1; D remains ambiguous. The CDR3 has 13 residues. Germline V lookup: CDR1 GTSNPN, CDR2 SVGIG (reference sequence). Trimming took off 4 bases at V and 3 bases at J, with 12 bases between the two ends. The CDR3 region has the DNA TGTGCCTGGACGGATGGATCGGACACTGAAGCTTTCTTT. Residues: CAWTDGSDTEAFF.

This clone has only a few counts. CDR3 amino acids: CASSRPGTSNQPQHF. In nucleotides, the CDR3 is TGTGCCAGTAGTAGACCTGGTACTAGCAATCAGCCCCAGCATTTT. The chain uses TRBV19 and TRBJ1-5; unclear D gene. This CDR3 region has 15 residues. With 4 bases removed from V and 0 bases from J, the gap between germline ends came to 10 bases. The germline V gene has CDR1 LNHDA and CDR2 SQIVND (reference sequence).

As DNA, the CDR3 is TGTGCCAGCAGCCCTAGCGGGACGACCTACGAGCAGTACTTC. Its translation: CASSPSGTTYEQYF. The chain uses TRBV11-3 and TRBJ2-7; 9 bases align to TRBD2. The CDR3 totals 14 residues. Trimming cost V 5 bases and J 2 bases; bases outside gene matches: 4. CDR1 SGHNT and CDR2 YENEEA come from the germline V gene.

V and J are TRBV21-1 and TRBJ1-5. TRBV21-1 is shown as a pseudogene. This CDR3 spans 18 amino acids. This CDR3 is CASSKEGGGGGGNQPQHF. The CDR3 DNA sequence: TGTGCCAGCAGCAAAGAGGGGGGAGGAGGCGGAGGCAATCAGCCCCAGCATTTT.

This rearrangement joins TRBV12-5 to TRBJ2-3; D is ambiguous. The CDR3 extends over 12 amino acids. V was clipped by 4 bases and J by 6 bases, with 8 bases between them. Germline V gene lookup returns CDR1 LGHNT and CDR2 FRNRAP. CDR3 region: CASGSGGDTQYF. For the CDR3, the DNA is TGTGCTAGTGGTTCCGGTGGGGATACGCAGTATTTT.

This clone came up once. The CDR3 bases are TGTGCCAACCGAGGGCAGGATACCGACGAGCAGTACTTC. It yields the protein CANRGQDTDEQYF. The V gene is TRBV10-3, the J gene TRBJ2-7, with a weak D call TRBD2 (5 bases). V lost 10 bases and J 5 bases, leaving 18 bases between the germline ends. CDR1 and CDR2 (germline): ENHRY, SYGVKD. The CDR3 spans 13 residues.

This chain connects TRBV5-1 to TRBJ2-2; TRBD2 matches at 7 bases. This CDR3 contains 15 residues. The germline V gene encodes CDR1 SGHRS and CDR2 YFSETQ. V lost 4 bases, J lost 7 bases, and 10 bases stayed unmatched. As DNA, the CDR3 is TGCGCCAGCAGCCCCGGGGGGAGTGTAGTCGGGGAGCTGTTTTTT. This gives the protein CASSPGGSVVGELFF.

This clone was seen just once. This chain links TRBV6-5 with TRBJ1-1; possible D gene TRBD1, 5 bases. The CDR3 runs to 14 residues. V was clipped by 8 bases and J by 4 bases, with 17 bases between them. Germline assignment: CDR1 MNHEY and CDR2 SVGAGI. The CDR3 nucleotides read TGTGCCAGCTCCGAATCCGTTGGGGGCACTGAAGCTTTCTTT. Residues: CASSESVGGTEAFF.

For this clone: The junction does not match germline at one end; this may be a read error. This sample includes further DNA sequences coding for the same CDR3. The chain has TRBV7-8 and TRBJ1-1; D unresolved. Germline values: CDR1 SGHVS, CDR2 FQNEAQ. The length of the CDR3 is 16 residues. Here the CDR3 DNA reads TGTGCCAGCAGCTTAGTCCCGTATGGAGTTGGCACTGAGGCTTTCTTT. It is translated as CASSLVPYGVGTEAFF.

This sequence joins TRBV11-2 and TRBJ1-1; D remains ambiguous. The CDR3 contains 14 residues. The V and J ends lost 5 bases and 1 base respectively, with 11 bases between them. CDR1 is SGHAT and CDR2 is FQNNGV in the germline V gene. The CDR3 here is CASSPGARNTEAFF. Here the CDR3 DNA reads TGTGCCAGCAGCCCCGGCGCTCGGAACACTGAAGCTTTCTTT. Combining the CDR3 with reference TRBV11-2 and TRBJ1-1 gives the whole variable domain EAGVAQSPRYKIIEKRQSVAFWCNPISGHATLYWYQQILGQGPKLLIQFQNNGVVDDSQLPKDRFSAERLKGVDSTLKIQPAKLEDSAVYLCASSPGARNTEAFFGQGTRLTVV.

This rearrangement joins TRBV15 to TRBJ1-5; 7 bases line up with TRBD1. V was clipped by 5 bases and J by 7 bases; unmatched bases: 17. The germline V gene has CDR1 LNHNV and CDR2 YYDKDF (reference sequence). This CDR3 contains 17 residues. The CDR3 spells CATSPLGQVSGWQPQHF. The CDR3, as DNA: TGTGCCACCAGCCCCCTCGGACAGGTTAGCGGGTGGCAGCCCCAGCATTTT.

The rearrangement links TRBV7-2 to TRBJ1-2; 9 bases are shared with TRBD1. The V and J ends lost 5 bases and 8 bases, in that order; junction bases with no gene match: 12. The CDR3 spans 15 residues. CDR1 is SGHTA and CDR2 is FQGNSA in the germline V gene. CDR3 coding DNA: TGTGCCAGCAGCCAACGCCCGTCGGGACAGGGAGGCTACACCTTC. Amino acids: CASSQRPSGQGGYTF.

In this sample, this clone turned up a few times. The chain has TRBV6-6 and TRBJ1-2; D remains unclear. The CDR3 extends over 15 amino acids. Trimming took off 0 bases at V and 0 bases at J, with 8 bases between the two ends. Germline CDR1 and CDR2: MNHNY and SVGAGI (reference sequence). The CDR3 reads CASSYSGFSNYGYTF. CDR3 coding DNA: TGTGCCAGCAGTTACTCGGGGTTTTCTAACTATGGCTACACCTTC.

The chain combines TRBV10-3 with TRBJ1-4, with D unclear. Germline CDR1 is ENHRY and CDR2 is SYGVKD. The CDR3 contains 11 residues. V was shortened by 10 bases and J by 5 bases, with 8 bases between the two germline ends. The CDR3 nucleotides are TGTGCCACTCAGGAAAATGAAAAACTGTTTTTT. This encodes CATQENEKLFF.

The rearrangement links TRBV6-5 to TRBJ2-5, with a possible D match to TRBD2 (6 bases). The V and J ends lost 4 bases and 7 bases respectively, with 16 bases between them. Germline-derived CDR1 and CDR2 are MNHEY and SVGAGI. The CDR3 is made up of 14 amino acids. CDR3 loop: CASSLGTTGGTQYF. The CDR3 DNA reads as TGTGCCAGCAGTTTGGGCACTACCGGGGGGACCCAGTACTTC.

The chain uses TRBV10-2 and TRBJ1-5; the D gene is possibly TRBD1 (5 bases). Trimming removed 0 bases from V and 1 base from J, with 7 bases in between. In germline, CDR1 is WSHSY, CDR2 SAAADI. CDR3 length: 15 residues. CDR3 DNA: TGCGCCAGCAGTGAGTCCGGGGGAAGCAATCAGCCCCAGCATTTT. Translation gives CASSESGGSNQPQHF.

This chain joins TRBV6-1 and TRBJ1-6; 9 bases align to TRBD1. The germline V gene has CDR1 MNHNS and CDR2 SASEGT. This CDR3 is built from 17 residues. Trimming cost V 2 bases and J 7 bases; bases outside gene matches: 9. The CDR3 DNA reads as TGTGCCAGCAGTGAAATTTTCCCCGACAGGGGGAATTCACCCCTCCACTTT. Amino acids: CASSEIFPDRGNSPLHF.

The gene calls are TRBV7-8 and TRBJ1-1; a possible D gene is TRBD1 (6 bases). Germline CDR1 and CDR2: SGHVS and FQNEAQ. This CDR3 has 13 residues. V was trimmed by 5 bases and J by 8 bases, leaving 15 bases between them. This CDR3 is CASSLTGPVEAFF. CDR3 in DNA: TGTGCCAGCAGCCTGACAGGTCCGGTGGAAGCTTTCTTT.

V is TRBV13 and J is TRBJ2-1, with D possibly matching TRBD1 (6 bases). CDR1 is PRHDT, CDR2 FYEKMQ, per germline (reference sequence). This CDR3 region has 18 residues. V was cut by 2 bases and J by 0 bases, with 17 bases left in between. CDR3 DNA: TGTGCCAGCAGCTTACGTCCACACAGGGTTAGCTCCTACAATGAGCAGTTCTTC. Its protein is CASSLRPHRVSSYNEQFF.

CDR3 loop: CASSLSQLYNEQFF. CDR3 nucleotide sequence: TGTGCCAGCAGCTTATCACAACTTTACAATGAGCAGTTCTTC. The rearrangement uses TRBV5-6 and TRBJ2-1, with D unclear. Germline V gene lookup returns CDR1 SGHDT and CDR2 YYEEEE. V was shortened by 2 bases and J by 4 bases, with 10 bases between the two germline ends. This CDR3 is built from 14 residues.